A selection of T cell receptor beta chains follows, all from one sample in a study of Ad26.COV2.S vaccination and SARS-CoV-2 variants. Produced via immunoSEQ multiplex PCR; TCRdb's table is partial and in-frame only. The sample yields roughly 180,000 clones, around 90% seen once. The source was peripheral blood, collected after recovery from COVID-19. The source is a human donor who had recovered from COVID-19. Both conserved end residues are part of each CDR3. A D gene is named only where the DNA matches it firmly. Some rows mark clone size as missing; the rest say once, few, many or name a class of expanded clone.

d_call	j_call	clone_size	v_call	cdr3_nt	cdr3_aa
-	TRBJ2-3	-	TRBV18	TGTGCCAGCTCACCACCGCAGGCTCCGGGTACGCAGTATTTT	CASSPPQAPGTQYF
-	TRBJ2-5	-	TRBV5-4	TGTGCCAGCAGTGCAGAAGGCGTGCAGTACTTC	CASSAEGVQYF
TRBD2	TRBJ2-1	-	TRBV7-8	TGTGCCAGCAGCCCGAGGACTAGCGGGGCATACAATGAGCAGTTCTTC	CASSPRTSGAYNEQFF
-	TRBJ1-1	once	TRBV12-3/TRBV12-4	TGTGCCAGCAGGACGACAGGCGATGAAGCTTTCTTT	CASRTTGDEAFF
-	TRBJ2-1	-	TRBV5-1	TGCGCCAGCAGCTTGGGACTAGAGGGTGAGCAGTTCTTC	CASSLGLEGEQFF
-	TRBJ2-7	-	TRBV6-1	TGTGCCAGCAGTGAAGTCGCGGCCCGCGAGCAGTACTTC	CASSEVAAREQYF
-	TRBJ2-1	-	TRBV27	TGTGCCAGCAGTTTTACTAGCATGGGTGAGCAGTTCTTC	CASSFTSMGEQFF
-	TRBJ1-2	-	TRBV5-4	TGTGCCAGCAGCTTGCCATCAGGAAATGGCTACACCTTC	CASSLPSGNGYTF
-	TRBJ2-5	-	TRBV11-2	TGTGCCAGCAGCAACCATAGACCCCAGTACTTC	CASSNHRPQYF
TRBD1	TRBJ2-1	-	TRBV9	TGTGCCAGCAGCGTAGATCAGACAGGGGGCTTGAATGAGCAGTTCTTC	CASSVDQTGGLNEQFF
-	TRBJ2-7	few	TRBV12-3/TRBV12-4	TGTGCCAGCAGTTCCGGACAAACCTACGAGCAGTACTTC	CASSSGQTYEQYF
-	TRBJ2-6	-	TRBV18	TGTGCCAGCTCCCCCGACCTCTCTGGGGCCAACGTCCTGACTTTC	CASSPDLSGANVLTF
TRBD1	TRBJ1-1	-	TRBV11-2	TGTGCCAGCAGGACCGCCGGGACAGGCTGGAACACTGAAGCTTTCTTT	CASRTAGTGWNTEAFF
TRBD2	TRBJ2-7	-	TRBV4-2	TGTGCCAGCAGCCAAGGACCCCGCGGGAGCTCCTACGAGCAGTACTTC	CASSQGPRGSSYEQYF
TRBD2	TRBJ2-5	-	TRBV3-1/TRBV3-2	TGTGCCAGCAGCCAAGTGGGTAGCGCTAGCGGGAGGGGTGGGACCCAGTACTTC	CASSQVGSASGRGGTQYF
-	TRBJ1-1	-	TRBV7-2	TGTGCCAGCAGCTATTTAGGTGGTGGGACTGAAGCTTTCTTT	CASSYLGGGTEAFF
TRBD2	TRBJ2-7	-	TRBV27	TGTGCCAGCAGTTTGGGGGGGGGATACGAGCAGTACTTC	CASSLGGGYEQYF
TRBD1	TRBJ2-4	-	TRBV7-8	TGTGCCAGCAGCGCGGGGACAGGGAAAAACATTCAGTACTTC	CASSAGTGKNIQYF
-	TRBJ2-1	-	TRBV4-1	TGCGCCAGCAGCCAAGGGGATACAGGGAATGAGCAGTTCTTC	CASSQGDTGNEQFF
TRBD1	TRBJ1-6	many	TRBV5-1	TGCGCCAGCAGCTCCCGGGGGCCGGGACAGAATAATTCACCCCTCCACTTT	CASSSRGPGQNNSPLHF
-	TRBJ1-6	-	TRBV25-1	TGTGCCAGCAGTGAATCGGTGCGAGCGTATTCACCCCTCCACTTT	CASSESVRAYSPLHF
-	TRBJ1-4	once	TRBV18	TGTGCCAGCTCACCACAGGCCGAGGGGGAAAAACTGTTTTTT	CASSPQAEGEKLFF
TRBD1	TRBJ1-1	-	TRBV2	TGTGCCAGCAGCCCCGGGACAGGGCCCACTGAAGCTTTCTTT	CASSPGTGPTEAFF
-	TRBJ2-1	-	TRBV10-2	TGCGCCAGCAGTGTCCGGCAGGGGGGGGTTAATGAGCAGTTCTTC	CASSVRQGGVNEQFF